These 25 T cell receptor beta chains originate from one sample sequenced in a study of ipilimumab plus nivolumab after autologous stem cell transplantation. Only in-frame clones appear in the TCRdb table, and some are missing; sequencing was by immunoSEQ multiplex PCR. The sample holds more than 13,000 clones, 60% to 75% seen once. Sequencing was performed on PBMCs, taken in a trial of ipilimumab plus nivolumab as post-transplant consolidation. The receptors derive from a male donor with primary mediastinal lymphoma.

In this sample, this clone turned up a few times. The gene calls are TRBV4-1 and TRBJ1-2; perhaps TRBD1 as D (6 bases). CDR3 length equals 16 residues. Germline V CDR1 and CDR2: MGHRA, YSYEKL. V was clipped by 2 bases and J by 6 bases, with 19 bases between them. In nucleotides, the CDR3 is TGCGCCAGCAGCCAACCTCTAAGACAGGAGGGCGATGGCTACACCTTC. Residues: CASSQPLRQEGDGYTF.

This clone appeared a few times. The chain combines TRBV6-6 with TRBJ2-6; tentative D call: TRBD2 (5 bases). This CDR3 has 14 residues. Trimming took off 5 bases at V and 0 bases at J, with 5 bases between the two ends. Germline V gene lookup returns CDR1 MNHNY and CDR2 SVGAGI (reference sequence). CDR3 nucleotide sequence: TGTGCCAGCAGTGAGGGCTCTGGGGCCAACGTCCTGACTTTC. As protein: CASSEGSGANVLTF.

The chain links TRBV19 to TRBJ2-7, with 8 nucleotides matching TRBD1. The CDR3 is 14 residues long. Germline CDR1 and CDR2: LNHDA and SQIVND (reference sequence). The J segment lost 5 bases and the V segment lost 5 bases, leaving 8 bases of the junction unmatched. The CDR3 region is CASSPGQGRDEQYF. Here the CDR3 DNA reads TGTGCCAGTAGTCCCGGACAGGGTAGGGACGAGCAGTACTTC.

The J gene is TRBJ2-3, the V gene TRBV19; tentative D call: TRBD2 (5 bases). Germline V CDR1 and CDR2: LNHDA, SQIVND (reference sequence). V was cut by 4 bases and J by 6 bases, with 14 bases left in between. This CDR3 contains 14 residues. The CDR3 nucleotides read TGTGCCAGTAGTACCGGCTTCGGGGATGATACGCAGTATTTT. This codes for CASSTGFGDDTQYF.

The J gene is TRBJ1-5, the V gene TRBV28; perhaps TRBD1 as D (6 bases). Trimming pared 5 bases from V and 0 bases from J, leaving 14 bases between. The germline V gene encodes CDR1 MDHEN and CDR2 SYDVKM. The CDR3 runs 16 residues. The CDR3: CASSLQGTLSNQPQHF. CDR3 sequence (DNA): TGTGCCAGCAGTCTACAGGGTACCCTTAGCAATCAGCCCCAGCATTTT.

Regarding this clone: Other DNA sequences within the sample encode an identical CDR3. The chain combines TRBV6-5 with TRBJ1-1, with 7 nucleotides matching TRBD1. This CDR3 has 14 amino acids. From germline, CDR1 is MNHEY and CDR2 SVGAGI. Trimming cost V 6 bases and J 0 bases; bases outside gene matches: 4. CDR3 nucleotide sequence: TGTGCCAGCAGACCGGGACAGCTGAACACTGAAGCTTTCTTT. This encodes CASRPGQLNTEAFF.

This CDR3 reads CATGVGGADGELFF. The CDR3, as DNA: TGCGCCACCGGTGTCGGGGGGGCCGACGGGGAGCTGTTTTTT. V is TRBV5-1 and J is TRBJ2-2; 8 nucleotides line up with TRBD2. This CDR3 has 14 amino acids. V lost 9 bases, J lost 7 bases, and 11 bases stayed unmatched. The germline V gene has CDR1 SGHRS and CDR2 YFSETQ.

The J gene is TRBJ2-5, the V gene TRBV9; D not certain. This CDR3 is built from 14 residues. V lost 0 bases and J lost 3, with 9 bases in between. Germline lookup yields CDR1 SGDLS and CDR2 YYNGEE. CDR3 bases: TGTGCCAGCAGCGTAGAACCCCGGGAAGAGACCCAGTACTTC. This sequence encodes CASSVEPREETQYF.

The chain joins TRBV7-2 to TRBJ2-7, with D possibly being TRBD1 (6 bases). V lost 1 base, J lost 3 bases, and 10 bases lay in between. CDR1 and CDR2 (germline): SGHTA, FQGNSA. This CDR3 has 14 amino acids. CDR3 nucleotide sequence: TGTGCCAGCAGCTTAGTGGCAGGGGACTACGAGCAGTACTTC. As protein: CASSLVAGDYEQYF.

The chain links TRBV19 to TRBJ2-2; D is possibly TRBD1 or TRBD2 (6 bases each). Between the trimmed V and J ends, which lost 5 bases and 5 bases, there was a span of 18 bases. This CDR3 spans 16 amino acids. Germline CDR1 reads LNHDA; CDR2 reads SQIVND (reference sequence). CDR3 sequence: CASSPFGGQDTGELFF. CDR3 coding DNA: TGTGCCAGTAGTCCCTTTGGGGGGCAAGATACCGGGGAGCTGTTTTTT.

CDR3 region: CASSLWRRNTEAFF. CDR3 nucleotide sequence: TGTGCCAGCAGTTTATGGCGCAGGAACACTGAAGCTTTCTTT. This chain joins TRBV28 and TRBJ1-1; D unresolved. CDR3 size: 14 residues. The germline V and J ends were trimmed by 0 bases and 1 base, with 6 bases remaining between them. Germline V lookup: CDR1 MDHEN, CDR2 SYDVKM.

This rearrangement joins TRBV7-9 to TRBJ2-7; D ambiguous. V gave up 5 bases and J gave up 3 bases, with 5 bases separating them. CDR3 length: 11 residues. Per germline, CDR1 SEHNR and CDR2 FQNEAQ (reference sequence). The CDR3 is CASSLHYEQYF. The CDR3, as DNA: TGTGCCAGCAGCCTACACTACGAGCAGTACTTC.

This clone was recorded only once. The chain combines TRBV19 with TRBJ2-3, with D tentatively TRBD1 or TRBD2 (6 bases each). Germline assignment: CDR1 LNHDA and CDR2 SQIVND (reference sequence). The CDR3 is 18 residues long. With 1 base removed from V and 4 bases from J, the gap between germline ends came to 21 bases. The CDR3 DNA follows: TGTGCCAGTAGTATAGGTTACTTCGGGGGCCGGGTTGCAGATACGCAGTATTTT. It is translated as CASSIGYFGGRVADTQYF.

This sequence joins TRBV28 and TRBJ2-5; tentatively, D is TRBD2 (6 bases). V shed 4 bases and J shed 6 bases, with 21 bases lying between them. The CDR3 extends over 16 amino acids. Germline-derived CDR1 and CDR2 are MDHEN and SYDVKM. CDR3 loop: CASSSSGGEIWQTQYF. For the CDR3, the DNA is TGTGCCAGCAGTTCCTCGGGCGGGGAAATCTGGCAGACCCAGTACTTC. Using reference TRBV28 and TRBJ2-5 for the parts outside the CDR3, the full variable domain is DVKVTQSSRYLVKRTGEKVFLECVQDMDHENMFWYRQDPGLGLRLIYFSYDVKMKEKGDIPEGYSVSREKKERFSLILESASTNQTSMYLCASSSSGGEIWQTQYFGPGTRLLVL.

The CDR3 protein is CASKGGQGTQPQHF. Written as DNA, the CDR3 is TGTGCCAGCAAGGGGGGGCAGGGGACCCAGCCCCAGCATTTT. The chain carries TRBV2 and TRBJ1-5; tentative D call: TRBD1 (6 bases). The CDR3 extends over 14 amino acids. Per germline, CDR1 SNHLY and CDR2 FYNNEI. V was shortened by 7 bases and J by 7 bases, with 17 bases between the two germline ends. The full variable domain, its missing parts supplied by reference TRBV2 and TRBJ1-5, is EPEVTQTPSHQVTQMGQEVILRCVPISNHLYFYWYRQILGQKVEFLVSFYNNEISEKSEIFDDQFSVERPDGSNFTLKIRSTKLEDSAMYFCASKGGQGTQPQHFGDGTRLSIL.

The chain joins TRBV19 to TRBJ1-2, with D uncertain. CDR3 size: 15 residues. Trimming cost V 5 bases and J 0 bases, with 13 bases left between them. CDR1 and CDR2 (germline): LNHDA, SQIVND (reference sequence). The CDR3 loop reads CASSEVGVANYGYTF. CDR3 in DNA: TGTGCCAGTAGTGAGGTGGGAGTCGCTAACTATGGCTACACCTTC.

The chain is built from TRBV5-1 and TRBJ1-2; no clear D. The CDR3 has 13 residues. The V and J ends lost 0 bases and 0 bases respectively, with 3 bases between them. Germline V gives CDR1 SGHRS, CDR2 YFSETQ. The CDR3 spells CASSLDPNYGYTF. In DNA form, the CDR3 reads TGCGCCAGCAGCTTGGACCCTAACTATGGCTACACCTTC. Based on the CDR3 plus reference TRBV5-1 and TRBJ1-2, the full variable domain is KAGVTQTPRYLIKTRGQQVTLSCSPISGHRSVSWYQQTPGQGLQFLFEYFSETQRNKGNFPGRFSGRQFSNSRSEMNVSTLELGDSALYLCASSLDPNYGYTFGSGTRLTVV.

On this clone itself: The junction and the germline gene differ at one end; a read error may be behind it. The CDR3 here is CASREGLAKNIQYF. The CDR3 DNA is TGTGCCAGCAGGGAAGGGCTGGCCAAAAACATTCAGTACTTC. The chain carries TRBV2 and TRBJ2-4; D is ambiguous. Per germline, CDR1 SNHLY and CDR2 FYNNEI. This CDR3 spans 14 amino acids.

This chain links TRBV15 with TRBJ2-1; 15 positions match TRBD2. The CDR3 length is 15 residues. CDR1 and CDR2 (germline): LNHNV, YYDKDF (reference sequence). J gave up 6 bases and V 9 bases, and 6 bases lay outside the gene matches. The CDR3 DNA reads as TGTGCCACGATCGGACTAGCGGGGGGGCCCAATGAGCAGTTCTTC. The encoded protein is CATIGLAGGPNEQFF. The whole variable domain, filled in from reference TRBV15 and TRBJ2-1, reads DAMVIQNPRYQVTQFGKPVTLSCSQTLNHNVMYWYQQKSSQAPKLLFHYYDKDFNNEADTPDNFQSRRPNTSFCFLDIRSPGLGDTAMYLCATIGLAGGPNEQFFGPGTRLTVL.

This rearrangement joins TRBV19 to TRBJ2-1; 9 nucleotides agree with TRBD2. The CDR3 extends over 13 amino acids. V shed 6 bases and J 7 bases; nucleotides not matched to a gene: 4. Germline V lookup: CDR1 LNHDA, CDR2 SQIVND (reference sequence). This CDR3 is CASRPSGTNEQFF. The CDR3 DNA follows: TGTGCCAGTAGGCCTAGCGGGACGAATGAGCAGTTCTTC.

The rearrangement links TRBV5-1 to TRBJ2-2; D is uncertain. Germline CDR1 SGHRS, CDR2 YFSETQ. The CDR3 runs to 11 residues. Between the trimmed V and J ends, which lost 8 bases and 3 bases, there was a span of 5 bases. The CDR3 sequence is CASTYTGELFF. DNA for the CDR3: TGCGCCAGTACTTACACCGGGGAGCTGTTTTTT. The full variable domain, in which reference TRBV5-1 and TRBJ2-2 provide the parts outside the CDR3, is KAGVTQTPRYLIKTRGQQVTLSCSPISGHRSVSWYQQTPGQGLQFLFEYFSETQRNKGNFPGRFSGRQFSNSRSEMNVSTLELGDSALYLCASTYTGELFFGEGSRLTVL.

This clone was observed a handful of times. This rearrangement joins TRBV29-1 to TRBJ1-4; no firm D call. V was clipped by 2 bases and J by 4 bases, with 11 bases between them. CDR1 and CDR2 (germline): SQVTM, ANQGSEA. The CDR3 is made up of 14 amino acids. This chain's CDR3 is CSVETIDFNEKLFF. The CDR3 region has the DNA TGCAGCGTTGAAACTATAGACTTTAATGAAAAACTGTTTTTT.

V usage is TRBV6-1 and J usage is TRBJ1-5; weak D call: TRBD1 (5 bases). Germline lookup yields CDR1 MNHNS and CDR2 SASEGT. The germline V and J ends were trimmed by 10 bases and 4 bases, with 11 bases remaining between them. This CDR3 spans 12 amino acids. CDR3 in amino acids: CATRDGNQPQHF. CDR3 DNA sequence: TGTGCCACCCGGGACGGAAATCAGCCCCAGCATTTT.

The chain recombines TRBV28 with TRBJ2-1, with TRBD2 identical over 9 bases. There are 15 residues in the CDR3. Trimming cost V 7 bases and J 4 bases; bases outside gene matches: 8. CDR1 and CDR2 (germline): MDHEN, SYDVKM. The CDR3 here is CASTLTSGWYNEQFF. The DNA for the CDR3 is TGTGCCAGCACCCTCACTAGCGGGTGGTACAATGAGCAGTTCTTC.

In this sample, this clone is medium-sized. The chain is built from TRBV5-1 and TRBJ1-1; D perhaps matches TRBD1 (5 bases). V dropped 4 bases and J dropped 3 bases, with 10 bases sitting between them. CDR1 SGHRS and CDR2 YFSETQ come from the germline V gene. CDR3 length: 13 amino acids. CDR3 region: CASSRKTDTEAFF. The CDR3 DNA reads TGCGCCAGCAGCCGCAAGACAGACACTGAAGCTTTCTTT.